The rows below give T cell receptor beta chains drawn from one sample of a study of Ad26.COV2.S vaccination and SARS-CoV-2 variants. Profiling relied on immunoSEQ multiplex PCR, and the TCRdb table lists in-frame clones only, not all of them. The sample yields about 320,000 clones, about 86% seen once. The source was peripheral blood, collected in a trial of Ad26.COV2.S vaccine versus placebo. The source of these receptors is a person between 18 and 59 years old who received the Ad26.COV2.S COVID-19 vaccine or a placebo. The CDR3 runs from the conserved cysteine through the conserved F or W. A D gene is named only where the DNA matches it firmly. A clone size is listed for some rows: how often the clone was seen (once, few, many), or a class if it is expanded.

size	V	D	J	CDR3	DNA
NA	TRBV19	NA	TRBJ1-3	CASTTDSKYSGNTIYF	TGTGCCAGCACCACGGACAGCAAATACTCTGGAAACACCATATATTTT
NA	TRBV5-5	NA	TRBJ2-7	CASSLPATGVYEQYF	TGTGCCAGCAGCTTGCCAGCCACGGGAGTCTACGAGCAGTACTTC
NA	TRBV3-1/TRBV3-2	NA	TRBJ1-6	CASSQDRARRDNSPLHF	TGTGCCAGCAGCCAAGACCGGGCGCGGCGGGATAATTCACCCCTCCACTTT
NA	TRBV27	NA	TRBJ2-3	CASSPQRVTDTQYF	TGTGCCAGCAGTCCCCAGCGGGTCACAGATACGCAGTATTTT
once	TRBV11-1	NA	TRBJ1-2	CASSFGGQNYGYTF	TGTGCCAGCAGCTTCGGGGGGCAAAACTATGGCTACACCTTC
NA	TRBV4-1	TRBD1	TRBJ1-2	CASSRGQAILGGYTF	TGCGCCAGCAGCCGTGGACAGGCGATACTTGGTGGCTACACCTTC
NA	TRBV19	TRBD1	TRBJ1-5	CASSGTGGYQPQHF	TGTGCCAGTAGTGGGACAGGGGGGTATCAGCCCCAGCATTTT
NA	TRBV7-2	NA	TRBJ2-1	CASSLWQGEGEQFF	TGTGCCAGCAGCTTATGGCAGGGTGAGGGTGAGCAGTTCTTC
once	TRBV4-3	TRBD2	TRBJ2-3	CASSQDDGLAGGLDSTDTQYF	TGCGCCAGCAGCCAAGATGACGGACTAGCGGGGGGCCTCGATAGCACAGATACGCAGTATTTT
NA	TRBV6-2/TRBV6-3	NA	TRBJ2-3	CASSSLSSTDTQYF	TGTGCCAGCAGTTCTCTCTCTAGCACAGATACGCAGTATTTT
NA	TRBV30	NA	TRBJ2-6	CAWSVRRGPSGANVLTF	TGTGCCTGGAGTGTTAGGAGGGGGCCCTCTGGGGCCAACGTCCTGACTTTC